The 20 T cell receptor beta chains below all came from one sample that was sequenced in a study of blood T cell repertoires in COVID-19. The assay was immunoSEQ multiplex PCR, and TCRdb's table has in-frame clones only and misses some. This sample has about 200,000 clones, with about 82% found just once. The sample was PBMCs or T cells enriched from blood (not recorded which). All receptors derive from a man aged 35-49 years with acute COVID-19.

The gene calls are TRBV27 and TRBJ1-4; D unresolved. CDR3 length: 15 residues. In germline, CDR1 is MNHEY, CDR2 SMNVEV (reference sequence). V lost 6 bases, J lost 2 bases, and 13 bases lay in between. As DNA, the CDR3 is TGTGCCAGCAGGCGCCCGGGAGCCACTAATGAAAAACTGTTTTTT. Translation: CASRRPGATNEKLFF.

The V and J genes are TRBV5-1 and TRBJ2-5; tentatively, D is TRBD1 (7 bases). Germline V gene lookup returns CDR1 SGHRS and CDR2 YFSETQ. V lost 4 bases, J lost 4 bases, and 20 bases lay in between. This CDR3 comprises 16 residues. The CDR3 loop is CASSGTGVRGRETQYF. CDR3 DNA sequence: TGCGCCAGCAGCGGAACGGGAGTCAGGGGGAGAGAGACCCAGTACTTC.

The sample holds one count of this clone. DNA of the CDR3: TGTGCCAGCAGTCTAACAGGGAACTATGGCTACACCTTC. Protein: CASSLTGNYGYTF. The rearrangement joins TRBV6-2 or TRBV6-3 to TRBJ1-2; tentatively, D is TRBD1 (6 bases). The CDR3 contains 13 residues. Germline V gives CDR1 MNHEY, CDR2 SVGEGT. Deletions cut 5 bases from V and 2 bases from J, with 9 bases between.

This clone has only a few counts. The gene calls are TRBV19 and TRBJ2-5; D may be TRBD2 (5 bases). V gave up 5 bases and J gave up 2 bases, with 15 bases separating them. This CDR3 is 15 amino acids long. Germline-derived CDR1 and CDR2 are LNHDA and SQIVND (reference sequence). For the CDR3, the DNA is TGTGCCAGTAGTGCGCGGGCGACGGGACAAGAGACCCAGTACTTC. Translated: CASSARATGQETQYF.

The chain joins TRBV15 to TRBJ2-7; D unclear. CDR1 LNHNV and CDR2 YYDKDF come from the germline V gene (reference sequence). Trimming shortened V by 0 bases and J by 4 bases, and 13 bases separated the two germline ends. The length of the CDR3 is 15 residues. The CDR3 here is CATSRDGTEVYEQYF. CDR3 sequence (DNA): TGTGCCACCAGCAGAGATGGAACCGAGGTGTACGAGCAGTACTTC.

The chain is built from TRBV6-2 or TRBV6-3 and TRBJ1-2, with D possibly TRBD1 on 5 matching bases. This CDR3 has 13 amino acids. V lost 2 bases and J lost 2, with 6 bases in between. Germline V gene lookup returns CDR1 MNHEY and CDR2 SVGEGT. DNA of the CDR3: TGTGCCAGCAGTTACGGGGGGAACTATGGCTACACCTTC. Residues: CASSYGGNYGYTF.

The chain carries TRBV5-5 and TRBJ1-6; D ambiguous. The V gene's germline CDR1 is SGHKS and CDR2 YYEKEE (reference sequence). The CDR3 is 18 amino acids. Trimming removed 2 bases at V and 0 bases at J, with 15 bases between. CDR3 in DNA: TGTGCCAGCAGCTTACGCCCCTTTCTAAGCTCCTATAATTCACCCCTCCACTTT. As protein: CASSLRPFLSSYNSPLHF.

The chain couples TRBV9 to TRBJ2-7, with 8 bases fitting TRBD2. J gave up 3 bases and V 1 base, and 9 bases lay outside the gene matches. The CDR3 has 16 amino acids. Germline V gene sequence: CDR1 SGDLS, CDR2 YYNGEE. CDR3 coding DNA: TGTGCCAGCAGCGTATCCCCCAGAGCGGGAGACTACGAGCAGTACTTC. It translates to CASSVSPRAGDYEQYF.

The chain employs TRBV3-1 (or the pseudogene TRBV3-2) and TRBJ2-1, with 7 positions matching TRBD2. This CDR3 comprises 18 residues. CDR1 LGHDT and CDR2 YNNKEL come from the germline V gene (reference sequence). V shed 4 bases and J 9 bases; nucleotides not matched to a gene: 21. CDR3 coding DNA: TGTGCCAGCAGCCCTCCCTGGAGAAGCGGGACTCACCGGGGTGAGCAGTTCTTC. It translates to CASSPPWRSGTHRGEQFF.

This clone was seen only a few times. The rearrangement uses TRBV3-1 (or the pseudogene TRBV3-2) and TRBJ2-7; 9 nucleotides match TRBD2. With 6 bases clipped from V and 3 bases from J, the junction kept 6 bases outside the gene matches. Germline V gives CDR1 LGHDT, CDR2 YNNKEL (reference sequence). This CDR3 has 14 residues. The CDR3 spells CASSHLLAGYEQYF. CDR3 in DNA: TGTGCCAGCAGTCATCTACTAGCGGGCTACGAGCAGTACTTC.

The CDR3 sequence is CASSFSGEMGSDTQYF. CDR3 in DNA: TGTGCCAGCAGCTTTTCAGGGGAAATGGGGTCAGATACGCAGTATTTT. The V and J genes are TRBV5-5 and TRBJ2-3; maybe TRBD1 (6 bases). Trimming shortened V by 2 bases and J by 4 bases, and 17 bases separated the two germline ends. Germline loops: CDR1 SGHKS, CDR2 YYEKEE (reference sequence). CDR3 size: 16 residues.

V usage is TRBV28 and J usage is TRBJ1-6, with D unresolved. V was trimmed by 6 bases and J by 1 base, leaving 10 bases between them. Germline CDR1 is MDHEN and CDR2 is SYDVKM. This CDR3 is built from 15 residues. The CDR3 DNA follows: TGTGCCAGCAGACCCGACAAGTCCTATAATTCACCCCTCCACTTT. Protein product: CASRPDKSYNSPLHF.

V and J are TRBV2 and TRBJ2-7; D possibly corresponds to TRBD1 (6 bases). The CDR3 is 13 residues long. CDR1 is SNHLY, CDR2 FYNNEI, per germline. Trimming removed 6 bases at V and 5 bases at J, with 14 bases between. The CDR3 reads CASRDSHMDEQYF. The DNA for the CDR3 is TGTGCCAGCAGGGACAGCCACATGGACGAGCAGTACTTC.

V is TRBV19 and J is TRBJ1-2, with 9 bases matching TRBD1. V shed 4 bases and J 7 bases; nucleotides not matched to a gene: 16. The germline CDR1 and CDR2 sequences are LNHDA and SQIVND (reference sequence). The CDR3 runs to 17 residues. The CDR3 sequence is CASSTFFGQGLGSGYTF. The DNA for the CDR3 is TGTGCCAGTAGTACCTTCTTCGGACAGGGGCTCGGCAGTGGCTACACCTTC.

The J gene is TRBJ2-7, the V gene TRBV19; maybe TRBD2 (6 bases). The CDR3 runs to 14 residues. Trimming took off 1 base at V and 5 bases at J, with 12 bases between the two ends. The germline V gene has CDR1 LNHDA and CDR2 SQIVND (reference sequence). CDR3 sequence (DNA): TGTGCCAGTAGTATAGGTCTCGGACTAAACGAGCAGTACTTC. Its translation: CASSIGLGLNEQYF.

V usage is TRBV29-1 and J usage is TRBJ1-2; no reliable D call. The germline V gene has CDR1 SQVTM and CDR2 ANQGSEA. The CDR3 is made up of 13 amino acids. With 2 bases removed from V and 8 bases from J, the gap between germline ends came to 15 bases. DNA for the CDR3: TGCAGCGTTGAAATCCTGGGCTTGGTAGGCTACACCTTC. Translated: CSVEILGLVGYTF.

This clone has just one count. This chain links TRBV2 with TRBJ2-3, with D hard to call. Trimming left V 8 bases short and J 0 bases short, with 6 bases between. The CDR3 covers 12 residues. The germline V gene encodes CDR1 SNHLY and CDR2 FYNNEI. CDR3 region: CASDESTDTQYF. In nucleotides, the CDR3 is TGTGCCAGCGATGAGAGCACAGATACGCAGTATTTT.

The chain has TRBV18 and TRBJ2-3; D is ambiguous. CDR3 length: 19 residues. CDR1 KGHSH and CDR2 LQKENI come from the germline V gene. Between the trimmed V and J ends, which lost 3 bases and 6 bases, there was a span of 28 bases. The CDR3 region is CASSPADYRRPRGSDTQYF. In DNA form, the CDR3 reads TGTGCCAGCTCACCCGCGGATTATAGACGGCCAAGAGGTAGTGATACGCAGTATTTT. Together with reference TRBV18 and TRBJ2-3, the CDR3 gives the full variable domain: NAGVMQNPRHLVRRRGQEARLRCSPMKGHSHVYWYRQLPEEGLKFMVYLQKENIIDESGMPKERFSAEFPKEGPSILRIQQVVRGDSAAYFCASSPADYRRPRGSDTQYFGPGTRLTVL.

The rearrangement uses TRBV11-1 and TRBJ2-1; 8 bases fit TRBD2. The germline CDR1 and CDR2 sequences are SGHAT and FQDESV (reference sequence). J lost 13 bases, V lost 6 bases, and 8 bases had no gene match. The CDR3 length is 12 residues. The CDR3 sequence: CASSSGLALQFF. CDR3 coding DNA: TGTGCCAGCAGTTCCGGACTAGCTCTTCAGTTCTTC.

The V call is TRBV5-1, the J call TRBJ1-1, with D perhaps matching TRBD1 (5 bases). Germline-derived CDR1 and CDR2 are SGHRS and YFSETQ. The V end was cut by 1 base, the J end by 2 bases, with 9 bases between. The CDR3 runs to 14 residues. DNA for the CDR3: TGCGCCAGCAGCTTGATGGACACAAACACTGAAGCTTTCTTT. Translated, it gives CASSLMDTNTEAFF.